This T cell receptor beta chain was captured by sequencing in a study of cytomegalovirus exposure and HLA in healthy donors. Donors had nominal health at sampling but likely had unrecorded immune exposures. The V gene end was trimmed by 0 bases and the J gene end by 9 bases; junction bases not matched to a gene: 6. The CDR3 covers 15 residues. Germline CDR1 is SGHRS and CDR2 is YFSETQ. Primers included in the PCR were 60 Vbeta and 13 Jbeta primers. TCRdb's copy holds only in-frame clones and misses some; the assay was immunoSEQ multiplex PCR. The repertoire holds approximately 97,000 clones, 78% seen once, with about 4% in the top ten. Overall study findings and caveats: An observed cluster of highly shared sequence variants was recorded as a likely sequencing artifact. In a later analysis, an Asian-associated ancestry cluster reportedly showed fewer N-insertions than the approximately 640-donor mean.

Notes on this clone: What it binds is unknown.

The rearrangement joins TRBV5-1 to TRBJ2-1; TRBD1 matches 10 bases. The sequence came from a woman aged 40 to 55 in good health and CMV-seropositive. The specimen was PBMCs. The DNA for the CDR3 is TGCGCCAGCAGCTTGGATGGACAGGGGGTGGGTGAGCAGTTCTTC. Translation: CASSLDGQGVGEQFF. Variable domain in full (rest from reference TRBV5-1 and TRBJ2-1): KAGVTQTPRYLIKTRGQQVTLSCSPISGHRSVSWYQQTPGQGLQFLFEYFSETQRNKGNFPGRFSGRQFSNSRSEMNVSTLELGDSALYLCASSLDGQGVGEQFFGPGTRLTVL.